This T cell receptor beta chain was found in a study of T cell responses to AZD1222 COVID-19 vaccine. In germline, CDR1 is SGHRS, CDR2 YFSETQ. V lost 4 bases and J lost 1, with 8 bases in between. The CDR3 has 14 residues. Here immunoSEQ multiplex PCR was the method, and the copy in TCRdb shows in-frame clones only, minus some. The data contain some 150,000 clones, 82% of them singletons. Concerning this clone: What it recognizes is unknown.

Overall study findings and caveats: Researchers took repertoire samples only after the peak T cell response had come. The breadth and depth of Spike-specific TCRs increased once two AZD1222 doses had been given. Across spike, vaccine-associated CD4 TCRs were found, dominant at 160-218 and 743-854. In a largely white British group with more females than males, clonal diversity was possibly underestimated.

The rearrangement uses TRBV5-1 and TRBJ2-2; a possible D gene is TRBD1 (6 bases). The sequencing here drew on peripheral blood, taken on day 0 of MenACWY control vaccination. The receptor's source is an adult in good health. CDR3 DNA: TGCGCCAGCAGCCCGGGACAGAACACCGGGGAGCTGTTTTTT. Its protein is CASSPGQNTGELFF.